The 3 T cell receptor beta chains reported below all come from one sample, sequenced in a study of cytomegalovirus exposure and HLA in healthy donors. PCR used 60 Vbeta primers and 13 Jbeta primers. Some clones are missing from TCRdb's copy, which holds only in-frame ones; the method was immunoSEQ multiplex PCR. The sample comprises 70,000 to 95,000 clones, roughly 76% of which are singletons, and approximately 1.9% rests with the top ten. The sequenced sample was PBMCs. All receptors come from a woman aged 25 to 39 in good health and CMV-seronegative.

This clone was detected only once. CDR3 DNA: TGTGCCAGCAGTTTGGGACAGCCTAATGAAAAACTGTTTTTT. Translated, it gives CASSLGQPNEKLFF. This rearrangement joins TRBV6-6 to TRBJ1-4, with 7 bases matching TRBD1. The J segment lost 3 bases and the V segment lost 4 bases, leaving 2 bases of the junction unmatched. CDR3 size: 14 residues. Germline V gene lookup returns CDR1 MNHNY and CDR2 SVGAGI (reference sequence).

There are a few counts of this clone. J is TRBJ1-6 and V is TRBV30; maybe TRBD1 (5 bases). The CDR3 is 17 amino acids. V dropped 0 bases and J dropped 0 bases, with 12 bases sitting between them. Germline CDR1 GTSNPN, CDR2 SVGIG (reference sequence). The CDR3, as DNA: TGTGCCTGGAGTGTAACAGGCAGGAGCTCCTATAATTCACCCCTCCACTTT. This encodes CAWSVTGRSSYNSPLHF.

To note about this clone: The junction departs from the called germline gene at one end, perhaps through a read error. The chain links TRBV29-1 to TRBJ2-5; TRBD1 might be the D (5 bases). The germline V gene has CDR1 SQVTM and CDR2 ANQGSEA. The length of the CDR3 is 13 residues. CDR3 protein: CSVVRANEEAQYF. Here the CDR3 DNA reads TGCAGCGTTGTCAGGGCAAACGAAGAGGCCCAGTACTTC.